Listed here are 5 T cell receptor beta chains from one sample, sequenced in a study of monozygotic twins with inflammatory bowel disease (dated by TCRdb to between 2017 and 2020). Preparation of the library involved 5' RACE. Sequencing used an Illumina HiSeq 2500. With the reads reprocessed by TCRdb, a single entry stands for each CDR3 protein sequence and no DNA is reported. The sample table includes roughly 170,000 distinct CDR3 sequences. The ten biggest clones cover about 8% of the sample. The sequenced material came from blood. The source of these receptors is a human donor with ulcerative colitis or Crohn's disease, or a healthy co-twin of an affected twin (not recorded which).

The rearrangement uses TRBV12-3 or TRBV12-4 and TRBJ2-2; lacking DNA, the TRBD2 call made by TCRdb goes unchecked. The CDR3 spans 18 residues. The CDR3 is CASSRLAGIPMNTGELFF.

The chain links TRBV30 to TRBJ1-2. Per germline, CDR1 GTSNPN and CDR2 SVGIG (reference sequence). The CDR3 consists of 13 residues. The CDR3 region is CAWSDNRPSGYTF.

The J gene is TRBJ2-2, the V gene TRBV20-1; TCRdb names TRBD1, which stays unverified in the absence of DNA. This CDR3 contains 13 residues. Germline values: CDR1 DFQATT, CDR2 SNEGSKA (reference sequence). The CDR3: CSATQGLSGELFF.

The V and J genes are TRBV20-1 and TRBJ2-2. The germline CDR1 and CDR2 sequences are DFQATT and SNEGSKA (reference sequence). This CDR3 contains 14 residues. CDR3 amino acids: CSARVPIGYGELFF.

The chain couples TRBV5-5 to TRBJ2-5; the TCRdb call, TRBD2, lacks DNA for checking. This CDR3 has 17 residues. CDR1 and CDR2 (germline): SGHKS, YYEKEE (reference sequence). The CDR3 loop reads CASSFPGLAGRSETQYF. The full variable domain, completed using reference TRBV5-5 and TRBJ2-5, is DAGVTQSPTHLIKTRGQQVTLRCSPISGHKSVSWYQQVLGQGPQFIFQYYEKEERGRGNFPDRFSARQFPNYSSELNVNALLLGDSALYLCASSFPGLAGRSETQYFGPGTRLLVL.